These T cell receptor beta chains were read from a single sample in a study of a mutant IDH1 vaccine in newly diagnosed glioma. Sequencing was performed with immunoSEQ multiplex PCR; in TCRdb, only in-frame clones are kept and a portion is missing. The repertoire consists of around 92,000 clones, with 83% occurring once and the leading ten covering 7.4%. Sequenced here: PBMCs, sampled from a glioma patient treated with radiotherapy, temozolomide or both. These receptors originate from a woman aged 50 to 65 with glioma. Both conserved end residues are part of each CDR3.

cdr3_aa j_call v_call
CASSFDTKNTEAFF TRBJ1-1 TRBV5-4
CAWSLLGIPNYGYTF TRBJ1-2 TRBV30
CASSATGDGANVLTF TRBJ2-6 TRBV18
CASSSRDGFYGYTF TRBJ1-2 TRBV28
CASSQTSGGTNEQFF TRBJ2-1 TRBV4-3
CASSVAARDTEAFF TRBJ1-1 TRBV9
CASSDNQPQHF TRBJ1-5 TRBV2
CASSPGQHTEAFF TRBJ1-1 TRBV5-6
CASSRQGGNTEAFF TRBJ1-1 TRBV11-3
CASSPISGGATDTQYF TRBJ2-3 TRBV7-9
CSVLGGGRQETQYF TRBJ2-5 TRBV29-1
CASSEWKRGGTDTQYF TRBJ2-3 TRBV6-1
CASSGLAGETQYF TRBJ2-5 TRBV2
CAIRGTAMNTEAFF TRBJ1-1 TRBV10-3
CASSEQGATDTQYF TRBJ2-3 TRBV7-9
CASSSTQGNTIYF TRBJ1-3 TRBV13
CASSSGEGKLFF TRBJ1-4 TRBV7-9
CSVEVEGDEKLFF TRBJ1-4 TRBV29-1
CASSYSEGTGELFF TRBJ2-2 TRBV6-6
CASSYGLGETYEQYF TRBJ2-7 TRBV7-2
CASSSSSTGQWARDLDF TRBJ2-5 TRBV27
CASSQDGASGANVLTF TRBJ2-6 TRBV4-2
CASSFDRAKEQYF TRBJ2-7 TRBV5-4
CASSWVTANTEAFF TRBJ1-1 TRBV5-1
CASSPPDSNNSPLHF TRBJ1-6 TRBV4-2
CASSFDYWGYTF TRBJ1-2 TRBV5-1
CASSLIQGSGELFF TRBJ2-2 TRBV5-6
CASSLNGPGYTF TRBJ1-2 TRBV7-9
CASSILTGTGPNSPLHF TRBJ1-6 TRBV19
CSVNEGVVNTEAFF TRBJ1-1 TRBV29-1
CASSFHAGTGGGETQYF TRBJ2-5 TRBV5-1
CASSESHPGTSYNEQFF TRBJ2-1 TRBV10-1
CASSQAILGHEQFF TRBJ2-1 TRBV4-3
CASSLDDRGRLHF TRBJ1-6 TRBV11-1
CASSPSPGGAGDTQYF TRBJ2-3 TRBV4-3